A single sample gave rise to the 18 T cell receptor beta chains below, sequenced in a study of T cell repertoires in cytomegalovirus infection. Each CDR3 protein gets one entry after TCRdb re-called the reads with MiXCR. The sample contains around 94,000 distinct CDR3 sequences, more than 15% of which appear only once. The specimen sequenced was PBMCs. Receptors originate from a human donor in good health (CMV status not recorded). Some clones in this sample may be carry-over from other donors' samples.

The chain is built from TRBV4-2 and TRBJ1-2; 7 bases fit TRBD1. With 0 bases clipped from V and 7 bases from J, the junction kept 8 bases outside the gene matches. This CDR3 is 15 amino acids long. Germline loops: CDR1 LGHNA, CDR2 YNFKEQ. CDR3 sequence (DNA): TGTGCCAGCAGCCAAGAAATAGGGGGCGCGTCTGGCTACACCTTC. This sequence encodes CASSQEIGGASGYTF.

This clonotype occurred many times. V and J are TRBV7-2 and TRBJ2-5, with D unclear. V lost 2 bases and J 5 bases, leaving 15 bases between the germline ends. The CDR3 has 15 residues. Per germline, CDR1 SGHTA and CDR2 FQGNSA. The DNA of the CDR3 is TGTGCCAGCAGCTTACATCCCGCTTACGACGAGACCCAGTACTTC. It encodes CASSLHPAYDETQYF.

This clonotype was observed a few times. This sequence joins TRBV2 and TRBJ1-2, with D unresolved. The CDR3 runs 13 residues. CDR1 is SNHLY, CDR2 FYNNEI, per germline. Trimming pared 6 bases from V and 6 bases from J, leaving 14 bases between. The CDR3 DNA reads as TGTGCCAGCAGCGACCTGGAGGCTGATGGCTACACCTTC. It yields the protein CASSDLEADGYTF.

This clonotype appeared a few times. The chain links TRBV29-1 to TRBJ2-1; D not certain. Looked up from germline, CDR1 is SQVTM and CDR2 is ANQGSEA. This CDR3 region has 13 residues. V was shortened by 5 bases and J by 0 bases, with 8 bases between the two germline ends. This CDR3 is CSVYGSSYNEQFF. The CDR3 DNA reads as TGCAGCGTTTATGGTAGCTCCTACAATGAGCAGTTCTTC.

This clonotype was seen only once. V gene TRBV14 combines with J gene TRBJ2-7; 7 bases match TRBD1. Germline V lookup: CDR1 SGHDN, CDR2 FVKESK. Trimming removed 1 base from V and 6 bases from J; junction bases left unmatched: 9. CDR3 length: 15 amino acids. CDR3 sequence (DNA): TGTGCCAGCAGCCAAGGTCCGACAGGGAGTTTCGAGCAGTACTTC. Amino acid sequence: CASSQGPTGSFEQYF. Full variable domain (missing parts from reference TRBV14 and TRBJ2-7): EAGVTQFPSHSVIEKGQTVTLRCDPISGHDNLYWYRRVMGKEIKFLLHFVKESKQDESGMPNNRFLAERTGGTYSTLKVQPAELEDSGVYFCASSQGPTGSFEQYFGPGTRLTVT.

The V and J genes are TRBV7-9 and TRBJ1-4; D not certain. This CDR3 has 15 residues. Trimming cost V 4 bases and J 0 bases, with 9 bases left between them. Looked up from germline, CDR1 is SEHNR and CDR2 is FQNEAQ (reference sequence). CDR3 amino acids: CASSSPGPTNEKLFF. As DNA, the CDR3 is TGTGCCAGCAGCTCGCCCGGCCCAACTAATGAAAAACTGTTTTTT.

The rearrangement links TRBV28 to TRBJ2-4; a possible D gene is TRBD1 (6 bases). Trimming left V 6 bases short and J 6 bases short, with 15 bases between. Germline V gives CDR1 MDHEN, CDR2 SYDVKM. CDR3 length: 14 amino acids. In DNA form, the CDR3 reads TGTGCCAGCAGGGGGACACCAAACCCAAACATTCAGTACTTC. Translated: CASRGTPNPNIQYF.

This clonotype was counted at least ten times. The rearrangement links TRBV19 to TRBJ1-5; the D is unclear. This CDR3 comprises 14 residues. Germline V lookup: CDR1 LNHDA, CDR2 SQIVND (reference sequence). The V end lost 5 bases, the J end lost 4 bases, and 12 bases lay between the germline ends. In nucleotides, the CDR3 is TGTGCCAGTAGTCGTCCGGCTTTAAATCAGCCCCAGCATTTT. Its translation is CASSRPALNQPQHF.

This clonotype was picked up many times. The chain joins TRBV7-2 to TRBJ2-5; tentative D call: TRBD2 (5 bases). Germline V gene data show CDR1 as SGHTA and CDR2 as FQGNSA. V dropped 5 bases and J dropped 9 bases, with 10 bases sitting between them. The CDR3 covers 11 residues. DNA for the CDR3: TGTGCCAGCAGCCGAGAGGGCCCCCAGTACTTC. This translates into CASSREGPQYF.

In the case of this clonotype: This could be a read error, since a much larger clone is one nucleotide away. The chain uses TRBV7-4 and TRBJ2-1, with TRBD1 matching over 9 bases. The V and J ends lost 4 bases and 4 bases, in that order; junction bases with no gene match: 5. The CDR3 has 15 residues. Germline assignment: CDR1 SGHVT and CDR2 SQSDAQ. CDR3 bases: TGTGCCAGCAGCTCCGTACAGGGGGCTTACAATGAGCAGTTCTTC. Its protein product is CASSSVQGAYNEQFF. Using reference TRBV7-4 and TRBJ2-1 for the parts outside the CDR3, the full variable domain is GAGVSQSPRYKVAKRGRDVALRCDSISGHVTLYWYRQTLGQGSEVLTYSQSDAQRDKSGRPSGRFSAERPERSVSTLKIQRTEQGDSAVYLCASSSVQGAYNEQFFGPGTRLTVL.

This clonotype has more than one count but fewer than ten. The chain recombines TRBV29-1 with TRBJ1-5, with 7 bases lining up with TRBD1. CDR3 length equals 14 residues. The V and J ends lost 6 bases and 7 bases, in that order; junction bases with no gene match: 12. Looked up from germline, CDR1 is SQVTM and CDR2 is ANQGSEA. This CDR3 reads CSVKYTGASQPQHF. The CDR3 nucleotides are TGCAGCGTGAAATACACAGGGGCAAGCCAGCCCCAGCATTTT.

The chain combines TRBV6-4 with TRBJ2-3; 9 positions match TRBD2. CDR1 is MRHNA, CDR2 SNTAGT, per germline. The CDR3 length is 15 residues. The V and J ends lost 2 bases and 4 bases, in that order; junction bases with no gene match: 4. The CDR3 DNA reads as TGTGCCAGCAGTGACGGTAGCGGGGGACCAGATACGCAGTATTTT. Its translation: CASSDGSGGPDTQYF.

In its sample, this clonotype was seen many times. The chain carries TRBV27 and TRBJ2-3; D perhaps matches TRBD2 (5 bases). This CDR3 region has 14 residues. Germline V gene data show CDR1 as MNHEY and CDR2 as SMNVEV (reference sequence). Between the trimmed V and J ends, which lost 4 bases and 1 base, there was a span of 9 bases. The CDR3 protein is CASSSVEGTDTQYF. CDR3 in DNA: TGTGCCAGCAGTTCGGTGGAGGGCACAGATACGCAGTATTTT.

V usage is TRBV11-1 and J usage is TRBJ2-7; 7 bases are a match to TRBD1. This CDR3 has 14 amino acids. In germline, CDR1 is SGHAT, CDR2 FQDESV (reference sequence). The V gene end was trimmed by 5 bases and the J gene end by 0 bases; junction bases not matched to a gene: 4. CDR3 DNA sequence: TGTGCCAGCAGCCTTACAGGGGACTCCTACGAGCAGTACTTC. Translating gives CASSLTGDSYEQYF.

This clonotype has more than one count but fewer than ten. The rearrangement joins TRBV5-6 to TRBJ2-7; D may be TRBD2 (6 bases). CDR1 is SGHDT and CDR2 is YYEEEE in the germline V gene. V dropped 4 bases and J dropped 4 bases, with 30 bases sitting between them. The length of the CDR3 is 19 residues. The chain's CDR3 is CASSLGGILTVIGVYEQYF. As DNA, the CDR3 is TGTGCCAGCAGCCTTGGAGGGATATTGACAGTGATCGGTGTTTACGAGCAGTACTTC. Complete variable domain (other parts from reference TRBV5-6 and TRBJ2-7): DAGVTQSPTHLIKTRGQQVTLRCSPKSGHDTVSWYQQALGQGPQFIFQYYEEEERQRGNFPDRFSGHQFPNYSSELNVNALLLGDSALYLCASSLGGILTVIGVYEQYFGPGTRLTVT.

This clonotype was seen more than once but under ten times. The genes are TRBV29-1 and TRBJ1-3; D remains ambiguous. V shed 7 bases and J shed 1 base, with 11 bases lying between them. CDR3 length: 13 residues. The germline CDR1 and CDR2 sequences are SQVTM and ANQGSEA. The CDR3 nucleotides are TGCAGCGCTGAGGGAACGTCTGGAAACACCATATATTTT. Translating gives CSAEGTSGNTIYF.

DNA of the CDR3: TGTGCCAGCAGGGACAGGGTAGGGCGAGAAAAACTGTTTTTT. The encoded protein is CASRDRVGREKLFF. This chain connects TRBV2 to TRBJ1-4; 8 bases line up with TRBD1. CDR1 SNHLY and CDR2 FYNNEI come from the germline V gene. V lost 6 bases to trimming and J lost 8 bases; unmatched junction nucleotides: 8. The CDR3 sequence is 14 residues long. The full variable domain, completed using reference TRBV2 and TRBJ1-4, is EPEVTQTPSHQVTQMGQEVILRCVPISNHLYFYWYRQILGQKVEFLVSFYNNEISEKSEIFDDQFSVERPDGSNFTLKIRSTKLEDSAMYFCASRDRVGREKLFFGSGTQLSVL.

J is TRBJ2-1 and V is TRBV12-3 or TRBV12-4, with D uncertain. This CDR3 contains 12 residues. V was cut by 6 bases and J by 6 bases, with 9 bases left in between. Here the CDR3 reads CASRYSRNEQFF. The CDR3 coding sequence is TGTGCCAGCAGGTACAGCCGCAATGAGCAGTTCTTC.